This T cell receptor (beta chain) was captured by sequencing in a study of cytomegalovirus exposure and HLA in healthy donors. Study details: Per a later analysis, the roughly 700 first-cohort and over 90 validation repertoires shared one platform.

The donors were members of the validation cohort comprising approximately 110 subjects, separate from the roughly 650-subject first cohort. V lost 3 bases and J lost 8, with 17 bases in between. The CDR3 consists of 15 residues. Germline CDR1 is SGHTA and CDR2 is FQGNSA. Points on this clone: Its antigen is still unknown.

The protocol was immunoSEQ multiplex PCR, while the TCRdb copy is restricted to in-frame clones and leaves out a portion. The sample yields roughly 190,000 clones, about 89% seen once. General observations from the study: The authors enumerated over 150 TCR beta chains as linked to cytomegalovirus. In a later analysis, first-cohort TCR clusters were found to tend to co-occur in the 95 to 150 validation repertoires.

Sequenced input: PBMCs. V and J are TRBV7-2 and TRBJ2-1; either TRBD1 or TRBD2 may fit D (5 bases each). The receptor was derived from a man aged 25 to 40 in good health and CMV-seropositive. The DNA for the CDR3 is TGTGCCAGCAGCTTCGGGACCCCTACTAGTCATGAGCAGTTCTTC. Its protein is CASSFGTPTSHEQFF.